The 7 T cell receptor beta chains reported below all come from one sample, sequenced in a study of blood T cell repertoires in COVID-19. Repertoires were generated with immunoSEQ multiplex PCR, while TCRdb's copy carries only in-frame clones and drops some. The table shows about 140,000 clones, with approximately 87% occurring only once. The sequenced sample was PBMCs or T cells enriched from blood (not recorded which). These receptors originate from a man aged 55 to 70 who had recovered from COVID-19.

V usage is TRBV5-1 and J usage is TRBJ1-1; the D is unclear. There are 15 residues in the CDR3. Germline CDR1 and CDR2: SGHRS and YFSETQ. V shed 5 bases and J shed 0 bases, with 14 bases lying between them. CDR3 residues: CASSPVGGMNTEAFF. CDR3 DNA: TGCGCCAGCAGTCCCGTCGGAGGGATGAACACTGAAGCTTTCTTT.

The table lists this clone with a count of one. The junction departs from germline at one end; a sequencing error may be responsible. The rearrangement uses TRBV20-1 and TRBJ2-4, with 8 bases that match TRBD2. Germline lookup yields CDR1 DFQATT and CDR2 SNEGSKA (reference sequence). This CDR3 has 11 residues. The CDR3: CSARGRGLGDF. DNA of the CDR3: TGCAGTGCTAGGGGTAGGGGACTAGGAGACTTC.

This clone turned up a few times. The genes are TRBV11-2 and TRBJ2-7, with D maybe TRBD1 (5 bases). Trimming removed 8 bases from V and 6 bases from J, with 11 bases in between. This CDR3 is built from 11 residues. The V gene's germline CDR1 is SGHAT and CDR2 FQNNGV. CDR3 sequence reads: CASGLRGEQYF. DNA of the CDR3: TGTGCCAGCGGCCTTAGGGGCGAGCAGTACTTC.

V and J are TRBV19 and TRBJ2-2; maybe TRBD2 (5 bases). Germline CDR1 and CDR2: LNHDA and SQIVND (reference sequence). V was cut by 5 bases and J by 4 bases, with 11 bases left in between. CDR3 size: 14 residues. The CDR3 here is CASSPRTLTGELFF. In DNA form, the CDR3 reads TGTGCCAGTAGTCCCAGGACTCTCACCGGGGAGCTGTTTTTT.

This clone has just one count. The chain joins TRBV11-2 to TRBJ1-1, with D perhaps TRBD1 (5 bases). V was clipped by 1 base and J by 1 base, with 10 bases between them. The germline V gene has CDR1 SGHAT and CDR2 FQNNGV. This CDR3 spans 15 amino acids. The CDR3: CASSLAGGQNTEAFF. The DNA for the CDR3 is TGTGCCAGCAGCTTAGCGGGAGGACAGAACACTGAAGCTTTCTTT. Drawing the rest from reference TRBV11-2 and TRBJ1-1, the complete variable domain is EAGVAQSPRYKIIEKRQSVAFWCNPISGHATLYWYQQILGQGPKLLIQFQNNGVVDDSQLPKDRFSAERLKGVDSTLKIQPAKLEDSAVYLCASSLAGGQNTEAFFGQGTRLTVV.

The gene calls are TRBV6-5 and TRBJ2-7; D is possibly TRBD2 (5 bases). The CDR3 consists of 15 residues. V was pared by 4 bases and J by 0 bases, with 13 bases between. Germline CDR1 and CDR2: MNHEY and SVGAGI. The CDR3 nucleotides read TGTGCCAGCAGTTGGTCGGCGGGTAGCTCCTACGAGCAGTACTTC. Its translation: CASSWSAGSSYEQYF.

This clone was seen only a few times. The chain combines TRBV7-9 with TRBJ1-2; the match to TRBD1 covers 10 bases. The V gene's germline CDR1 is SEHNR and CDR2 FQNEAQ (reference sequence). The CDR3 contains 15 residues. V shed 1 base, J shed 7 bases, and the junction held 6 bases outside the gene matches. CDR3 DNA sequence: TGTGCCAGCAGCTTAGGACAGGGGGCTGACGGTGGCTACACCTTC. Translated, it gives CASSLGQGADGGYTF.